A selection of T cell receptor beta chains follows, all from one sample in a study of blood T cell repertoires in COVID-19. The table came from immunoSEQ multiplex PCR; TCRdb's copy has only in-frame clones and leaves some out. Here the sample spans some 80,000 clones, around 85% being singletons. The specimen was peripheral blood. These receptors were obtained from a man aged 45-60 years with COVID-19, enrolled during active disease. CDR3s leave out the opening cysteine and the closing phenylalanine or tryptophan.

j_call v_call cdr3_aa
TRBJ2-1 TRBV7-9 ASSFGLAGGLFSVDEQF
TRBJ2-1 TRBV15 ATSKDFAGQF
TRBJ2-1 TRBV9 ASSFPRNEQF
TRBJ2-7 TRBV27 ASGTGLAGVSYEQY
TRBJ1-5 TRBV28 ASSLGAVGSAQH
TRBJ2-6 TRBV30 AWSALQGEVNVLT
TRBJ2-7 TRBV5-6 ASSSRDIYEQY
TRBJ2-7 TRBV9 ASSVAPGDRGRWYEQY
TRBJ2-3 TRBV9 ASSASSDTQY
TRBJ2-3 TRBV2 ASSGLVFTDTQY